This T cell receptor (beta chain) was recorded in a study of T-cell reconstitution after alpha-beta-depleted transplantation in children. CDR3 length: 15 amino acids. CDR1 and CDR2 (germline): SGHKS, YYEKEE (reference sequence). The V and J ends lost 3 bases and 8 bases, in that order; junction bases with no gene match: 9. The TCRbeta library incorporated unique molecular identifiers. TCRdb used MiXCR to reprocess the PCR reads, holding one entry per CDR3 protein. The sample has approximately 630,000 distinct CDR3 sequences; around 13% are singletons. The material sequenced was PBMCs, taken before TCRalphabeta/CD19-depleted stem cell transplant. The chain employs TRBV5-5 and TRBJ2-1, with TRBD2 matching 9 bases. The sequence was obtained from a girl aged 2-15 years with congenital amegakaryocytic thrombocytopenia, due to receive a stem cell transplant. Here the CDR3 DNA reads TGTGCCAGCAGCTCCGGCGCGGGAGGGCCCGATGAGCAGTTCTTC. Protein product: CASSSGAGGPDEQFF.